One and the same sample provided the 11 T cell receptor beta chains below, sequenced in a study of cytomegalovirus exposure and HLA in healthy donors. 60 Vbeta and 13 Jbeta primers were used in PCR. Clones were read by immunoSEQ multiplex PCR, and TCRdb kept only the in-frame ones, dropping some. This sample has some 200,000 clones, with around 86% found just once. Sequenced sample: PBMCs. These receptors were obtained from a man in his forties or fifties in good health and CMV-seropositive.

The chain combines TRBV19 with TRBJ1-2; D is perhaps TRBD1 (5 bases). Trimming left V 1 base short and J 7 bases short, with 16 bases between. CDR1 is LNHDA and CDR2 is SQIVND in the germline V gene (reference sequence). The CDR3 length is 15 residues. Here the CDR3 DNA reads TGTGCCAGTAGTATAGGAGTCTTGCAGGGCCGTGGCTACACCTTC. Protein sequence: CASSIGVLQGRGYTF.

The J gene is TRBJ2-4, the V gene TRBV7-2; D might be TRBD2 (5 bases). In germline, CDR1 is SGHTA, CDR2 FQGNSA. This CDR3 has 16 residues. V dropped 5 bases and J dropped 7 bases, with 21 bases sitting between them. This chain's CDR3 is CASSHGGRVGNNIQYF. CDR3 nucleotides: TGTGCCAGCAGCCACGGAGGACGGGTAGGGAACAACATTCAGTACTTC.

This chain joins TRBV10-1 and TRBJ2-7; perhaps TRBD2 as D (6 bases). Germline V lookup: CDR1 WNHNN, CDR2 SYGVQD (reference sequence). Deletions cut 3 bases from V and 5 bases from J, with 14 bases between. The CDR3 runs 14 residues. CDR3 sequence (DNA): TGCGCCAGCAGTGAAGGAGGGTATAACAACGAGCAGTACTTC. As protein: CASSEGGYNNEQYF.

This clone was counted once. The rearrangement uses TRBV27 and TRBJ1-4; TRBD1 matches at 7 bases. J gave up 6 bases and V 2 bases, and 3 bases lay outside the gene matches. Germline values: CDR1 MNHEY, CDR2 SMNVEV (reference sequence). The CDR3 loop spans 14 amino acids. This CDR3 is CASSLGRGDEKLFF. The CDR3 bases are TGTGCCAGCAGTTTAGGCAGGGGGGATGAAAAACTGTTTTTT.

This chain links TRBV28 with TRBJ1-1; 7 bases fit TRBD1. The J segment lost 1 base and the V segment lost 5 bases, leaving 7 bases of the junction unmatched. This CDR3 comprises 15 residues. Germline V gives CDR1 MDHEN, CDR2 SYDVKM. CDR3 DNA: TGTGCCAGCAGTGCCCCGACAGGGTCGAACACTGAAGCTTTCTTT. Amino acid sequence: CASSAPTGSNTEAFF. Complete variable domain (other parts from reference TRBV28 and TRBJ1-1): DVKVTQSSRYLVKRTGEKVFLECVQDMDHENMFWYRQDPGLGLRLIYFSYDVKMKEKGDIPEGYSVSREKKERFSLILESASTNQTSMYLCASSAPTGSNTEAFFGQGTRLTVV.

The chain recombines TRBV9 with TRBJ2-2; TRBD2 matches 8 bases. Germline CDR1 is SGDLS and CDR2 is YYNGEE. The V and J ends lost 0 bases and 2 bases, in that order; junction bases with no gene match: 6. The CDR3 loop spans 17 amino acids. CDR3 region: CASSVGTSLGNTGELFF. In nucleotides, the CDR3 is TGTGCCAGCAGCGTAGGGACTAGCCTGGGCAACACCGGGGAGCTGTTTTTT.

This clone turned up a few times. This chain links TRBV18 with TRBJ2-7, with TRBD2 identical over 8 bases. This CDR3 has 14 residues. J lost 1 base, V lost 6 bases, and 5 bases had no gene match. Germline V gives CDR1 KGHSH, CDR2 LQKENI. DNA for the CDR3: TGTGCCAGCTCCCTAGCGGGCCCTTCCTACGAGCAGTACTTC. Its protein product is CASSLAGPSYEQYF.

This chain connects TRBV19 to TRBJ2-5, with a tentative D call TRBD2 (6 bases). The CDR3 runs to 15 residues. Trimming stripped 4 bases from V and 1 base from J, with 13 bases between. CDR1 LNHDA and CDR2 SQIVND come from the germline V gene (reference sequence). DNA of the CDR3: TGTGCCAGTAGTACCGGGACTGGGATCCAAGAGACCCAGTACTTC. It is translated as CASSTGTGIQETQYF.

The chain recombines TRBV19 with TRBJ1-3, with D possibly matching TRBD1 (5 bases). The CDR3 covers 15 residues. The V end lost 5 bases, the J end lost 2 bases, and 13 bases lay between the germline ends. Germline V gene lookup returns CDR1 LNHDA and CDR2 SQIVND (reference sequence). The CDR3 region has the DNA TGTGCCAGTAGTCTTACGGACAAGCCTGGAAACACCATATATTTT. Its protein product is CASSLTDKPGNTIYF.

This chain joins TRBV27 and TRBJ1-1; 9 bases map to TRBD1. The CDR3 consists of 16 residues. V lost 8 bases and J lost 5; bases outside the gene matches: 15. Germline CDR1 is MNHEY and CDR2 is SMNVEV (reference sequence). The CDR3 sequence is CASHPPDRGIDTEAFF. In nucleotides, the CDR3 is TGTGCCAGCCATCCCCCGGACAGGGGAATTGATACTGAAGCTTTCTTT.

The chain recombines TRBV5-1 with TRBJ2-7, with TRBD1 identical over 7 bases. V lost 4 bases to trimming and J lost 6 bases; unmatched junction nucleotides: 13. In germline, CDR1 is SGHRS, CDR2 YFSETQ. The CDR3 contains 15 residues. The CDR3 sequence: CASSGSQGSVSEQYF. The CDR3 DNA follows: TGCGCCAGCAGCGGATCACAGGGGTCGGTTAGCGAGCAGTACTTC.